The 21 T cell receptor beta chains listed next were all sequenced from one sample in a study of T cells after yellow fever vaccination. TCRdb redid the calling of the 5' RACE reads with MiXCR, one entry per CDR3 protein. The sample includes 250,000 or so distinct CDR3 sequences, about 3.7% of them seen just once. This specimen consisted of PBMCs, obtained 15 days after the yellow fever booster vaccination. Source of these receptors: a man in his late teens or twenties who received the YFV17D yellow fever vaccine.

This clonotype was observed many times. The V gene is TRBV20-1, the J gene TRBJ2-1; 11 nucleotides agree with TRBD2. V was pared by 0 bases and J by 1 base, with 8 bases of the junction left unmatched. The CDR3 is 18 residues long. In germline, CDR1 is DFQATT, CDR2 SNEGSKA (reference sequence). CDR3 sequence reads: CSARDAPSGGRSYNEQFF. Here the CDR3 DNA reads TGCAGTGCTAGAGATGCCCCTAGCGGGGGGCGTTCCTACAATGAGCAGTTCTTC.

This clonotype appeared many times. The chain links TRBV7-9 to TRBJ2-3; D is unresolved. Between the trimmed V and J ends, which lost 5 bases and 4 bases, there was a span of 10 bases. Germline assignment: CDR1 SEHNR and CDR2 FQNEAQ (reference sequence). The CDR3 sequence is 13 residues long. The CDR3 is CASSPPTADTQYF. The CDR3 DNA is TGTGCCAGCAGCCCCCCTACCGCAGATACGCAGTATTTT.

This clonotype was seen a handful of times. This sequence joins TRBV12-2 and TRBJ1-1; the table gives TRBD1 as D, unverified against the DNA. TRBV12-2 is a documented pseudogene. This CDR3 is built from 16 residues. CDR3 DNA sequence: TGTGCAAGTCGAACATTGACGGGGCCCATGAACACTGAAGCTTTCTTT. Protein sequence: CASRTLTGPMNTEAFF.

This clonotype has ten or more counts. The V call is TRBV29-1, the J call TRBJ2-3, with 7 bases that match TRBD1. The junction had 6 bases not matched to a gene; V was cut back by 7 bases and J by 2 bases. The CDR3 extends over 13 amino acids. Germline assignment: CDR1 SQVTM and CDR2 ANQGSEA. In nucleotides, the CDR3 is TGCAGCGCCACGGGACAGCTCACAGATACGCAGTATTTT. This encodes CSATGQLTDTQYF.

At least ten counts were recorded for this clonotype. The chain has TRBV7-9 and TRBJ2-1; D might be TRBD1 (5 bases). This CDR3 has 15 residues. V shed 4 bases and J shed 8 bases, with 18 bases lying between them. The V gene's germline CDR1 is SEHNR and CDR2 FQNEAQ (reference sequence). CDR3: CASSSEVAGFDEQFF. The CDR3, as DNA: TGTGCCAGCAGCTCAGAGGTGGCAGGGTTCGATGAGCAGTTCTTC.

This clonotype was observed at least ten times. The rearrangement uses TRBV15 and TRBJ2-3; TRBD2 agrees at 7 bases. After removal of 5 bases from V and 7 bases from J, the junction contained 12 bases not matched to a gene. CDR3 size: 15 residues. In germline, CDR1 is LNHNV, CDR2 YYDKDF (reference sequence). For the CDR3, the DNA is TGTGCCACCAGCCGTCCGGGGGGAATACAGAATACGCAGTATTTT. It encodes CATSRPGGIQNTQYF.

The table lists this clonotype with many counts. The rearrangement uses TRBV18 and TRBJ2-3; maybe TRBD2 (6 bases). The ends were cut back, 3 bases at V and 0 bases at J, with 10 bases in the middle. This CDR3 spans 15 amino acids. From germline, CDR1 is KGHSH and CDR2 LQKENI. The CDR3 coding sequence is TGTGCCAGCTCACCTGGCGGGGTTAGCACAGATACGCAGTATTTT. This encodes CASSPGGVSTDTQYF.

In this sample, this clonotype turned up many times. V gene TRBV4-3 combines with J gene TRBJ2-7; D not certain. The V gene lost 0 bases and the J gene lost 3 bases, with 12 bases spanning the gap. This CDR3 contains 15 residues. Per germline, CDR1 LGHNA and CDR2 YSLEER. The CDR3 loop is CASSQETETNYEQYF. CDR3 in DNA: TGCGCCAGCAGCCAAGAGACCGAAACCAACTACGAGCAGTACTTC.

This clonotype was found many times. The chain recombines TRBV5-4 with TRBJ2-7; the match to TRBD1 covers 9 bases. CDR1 SGHNT and CDR2 YYREEE come from the germline V gene (reference sequence). V shed 3 bases and J 2 bases; nucleotides not matched to a gene: 6. This CDR3 has 15 residues. For the CDR3, the DNA is TGTGCCAGCAGCTCCGGGACAGGGAATCCCTACGAGCAGTACGTC. Its translation: CASSSGTGNPYEQYV.

This clonotype has at least ten counts. CDR3 DNA sequence: TGCGCCAGCAGTTCGCGGCGGGGTCGATGGGCCCAGTACTTC. Protein product: CASSSRRGRWAQYF. The rearrangement links TRBV5-1 to TRBJ2-5, with D tentatively TRBD2 (6 bases). V was clipped by 5 bases and J by 9 bases, with 20 bases between them. There are 14 residues in the CDR3. From germline, CDR1 is SGHRS and CDR2 YFSETQ.

This clonotype was detected many times. The rearrangement links TRBV5-1 to TRBJ2-5; no reliable D call. V lost 2 bases to trimming and J lost 5 bases, with 10 bases between them. Germline CDR1 is SGHRS and CDR2 is YFSETQ. This CDR3 spans 13 amino acids. CDR3 amino acids: CASSFTSAETQYF. CDR3 DNA: TGCGCCAGCAGCTTTACAAGCGCGGAGACCCAGTACTTC.

This clonotype came up many times. The gene calls are TRBV12-3 or TRBV12-4 and TRBJ1-5; D not resolved. V was cut by 2 bases and J by 7 bases, with 15 bases left in between. The CDR3 is made up of 15 amino acids. CDR3 nucleotides: TGTGCCAGCAGTTTATTATGGGTCGGTGGCCAGCCCCAGCATTTT. Amino acid sequence: CASSLLWVGGQPQHF.

This clonotype was recorded at least ten times. The rearrangement links TRBV7-9 to TRBJ1-5, with D possibly being TRBD1 (5 bases). CDR1 is SEHNR, CDR2 FQNEAQ, per germline (reference sequence). CDR3 length: 13 amino acids. Trimming took 5 bases from V and 8 from J, leaving 13 bases between them. The CDR3 DNA sequence: TGTGCCAGCAGCGGAGGGGATTGGGAGCCCCAGCATTTT. Translated, it gives CASSGGDWEPQHF.

This clonotype has at least ten counts. V gene TRBV7-9 combines with J gene TRBJ2-7; D may be TRBD1 or TRBD2 (5 bases each). Between the trimmed V and J ends, which lost 5 bases and 2 bases, there was a span of 13 bases. CDR1 and CDR2 from the germline V gene are SEHNR and FQNEAQ (reference sequence). CDR3 size: 14 residues. The CDR3 loop is CASSQPGAPYEQYV. CDR3 coding DNA: TGTGCCAGCAGCCAGCCCGGGGCGCCCTACGAGCAGTACGTC.

Points on this clonotype: A much larger clone differs by one base, so this may be a read error. CDR3 DNA sequence: TGTGACAGCAGTTACAGGGGACAGGGGGCGCGTTCACCCCTCCACTTT. Translating it yields CDSSYRGQGARSPLHF. J is TRBJ1-6 and V is TRBV6-6; 12 nucleotides agree with TRBD1. Germline-derived CDR1 and CDR2 are MNHNY and SVGAGI (reference sequence). This CDR3 has 16 amino acids.

This clonotype was seen at least ten times. The chain couples TRBV7-6 to TRBJ2-3; perhaps TRBD1 as D (5 bases). Germline V CDR1 and CDR2: SGHVS, FNYEAQ. The CDR3 has 16 residues. V gave up 1 base and J gave up 1 base, with 12 bases separating them. The CDR3: CASSLVGADGTDTQYF. For the CDR3, the DNA is TGTGCCAGCAGCTTAGTTGGGGCCGATGGCACAGATACGCAGTATTTT.

This clonotype was seen repeatedly, ten times or more. The chain carries TRBV5-5 and TRBJ2-7; D gene ambiguous. The germline V gene has CDR1 SGHKS and CDR2 YYEKEE (reference sequence). The CDR3 totals 13 residues. The V end lost 0 bases, the J end lost 3 bases, and 7 bases lay between the germline ends. This CDR3 is CASSLGHRYEQYF. CDR3 sequence (DNA): TGTGCCAGCAGCTTGGGACACCGCTACGAGCAGTACTTC. Full variable domain (outside the CDR3, taken from reference TRBV5-5 and TRBJ2-7): DAGVTQSPTHLIKTRGQQVTLRCSPISGHKSVSWYQQVLGQGPQFIFQYYEKEERGRGNFPDRFSARQFPNYSSELNVNALLLGDSALYLCASSLGHRYEQYFGPGTRLTVT.

This clonotype was detected many times. The chain is built from TRBV27 and TRBJ1-3, with TRBD1 identical over 7 bases. Germline V gene sequence: CDR1 MNHEY, CDR2 SMNVEV (reference sequence). This CDR3 contains 15 residues. Germline trimming cut 8 bases from V and 2 bases from J; bases unmatched to any gene: 9. Here the CDR3 reads CASGRGLSAGNTIYF. CDR3 coding DNA: TGTGCCAGCGGGAGGGGGCTCTCTGCTGGAAACACCATATATTTT.

This clonotype was seen ten or more times. The chain employs TRBV7-2 and TRBJ1-1; D remains ambiguous. Trimming pared 4 bases from V and 3 bases from J, leaving 12 bases between. CDR3 size: 14 residues. The germline V gene encodes CDR1 SGHTA and CDR2 FQGNSA. CDR3 residues: CASSSWRPDTEAFF. The DNA for the CDR3 is TGTGCCAGCAGCTCATGGCGTCCCGACACTGAAGCTTTCTTT.

This clonotype was detected ten times or more. The V and J genes are TRBV20-1 and TRBJ2-7; no definite D call. Deletions cut 2 bases from V and 5 bases from J, with 7 bases between. This CDR3 spans 11 amino acids. The V gene's germline CDR1 is DFQATT and CDR2 SNEGSKA (reference sequence). In DNA form, the CDR3 reads TGCAGTGCTAGATCCGGGCACGAGCAGTACGTC. It encodes CSARSGHEQYV.

Ten or more counts support this clonotype. The chain carries TRBV20-1 and TRBJ2-4; possibly TRBD2 for D (5 bases). The germline V and J ends were trimmed by 6 bases and 1 base, with 16 bases remaining between them. The CDR3 has 15 residues. Germline V gene sequence: CDR1 DFQATT, CDR2 SNEGSKA (reference sequence). The CDR3 DNA follows: TGCAGTGCGTACCGGGGATCTACGGCCAAAAACATTCAGTACTTC. Its translation is CSAYRGSTAKNIQYF.